The next 7 T cell receptor beta chains were all read from a single sample in a study of blood T cell repertoires in COVID-19. Libraries were prepared by immunoSEQ multiplex PCR; TCRdb keeps only in-frame clonotypes and omits some of them. The table includes roughly 200,000 clones, about 87% detected once. The specimen sequenced was PBMCs or T cells enriched from blood (not recorded which). These receptors were obtained from a man aged 25 to 40 who had recovered from COVID-19.

This chain connects TRBV24-1 to TRBJ1-2; 7 bases align to TRBD1. In germline, CDR1 is KGHDR, CDR2 SFDVKD. The CDR3 spans 13 residues. The ends lost 4 bases at V and 6 bases at J; junction bases unmatched: 4. The CDR3 nucleotides read TGTGCCACCAGTGAAACAGGGGTGGATGGCTACACCTTC. This encodes CATSETGVDGYTF.

The rearrangement links TRBV7-8 to TRBJ1-6, with TRBD1 matching over 9 bases. Unmatched junction bases numbered 6, after V lost 3 bases and J lost 3 bases. Germline CDR1 reads SGHVS; CDR2 reads FQNEAQ. The CDR3 loop spans 17 amino acids. This CDR3 reads CASSFLGQGFYNSPLHF. The CDR3 bases are TGTGCCAGCAGCTTTTTGGGACAGGGTTTCTATAATTCACCCCTCCACTTT. Combining the CDR3 with reference TRBV7-8 and TRBJ1-6 gives the whole variable domain GAGVSQSPRYKVAKRGQDVALRCDPISGHVSLFWYQQALGQGPEFLTYFQNEAQLDKSGLPSDRFFAERPEGSVSTLKIQRTQQEDSAVYLCASSFLGQGFYNSPLHFGNGTRLTVT.

The chain recombines TRBV9 with TRBJ2-7; 9 bases fit TRBD2. In germline, CDR1 is SGDLS, CDR2 YYNGEE. Unmatched junction bases numbered 4, after V lost 3 bases and J lost 0 bases. The CDR3 runs 15 residues. CDR3 in amino acids: CASSEAGGSSYEQYF. The CDR3 coding sequence is TGTGCCAGCAGCGAAGCGGGGGGAAGCTCCTACGAGCAGTACTTC.

The chain has TRBV19 and TRBJ1-5; weak D call: TRBD1 (6 bases). V lost 7 bases, J lost 5 bases, and 15 bases lay in between. Looked up from germline, CDR1 is LNHDA and CDR2 is SQIVND (reference sequence). CDR3 length equals 14 residues. The CDR3 DNA follows: TGTGCCAGTAAGGATAATGAGGGGGATCAGCCCCAGCATTTT. Translated, it gives CASKDNEGDQPQHF.

The J gene is TRBJ2-2, the V gene TRBV6-6, with 9 bases aligning to TRBD1. Germline CDR1 MNHNY, CDR2 SVGAGI (reference sequence). This CDR3 is 13 amino acids long. CDR3 sequence: CGVTGGDTGELFF. The CDR3 DNA follows: TGTGGGGTGACAGGGGGTGACACCGGGGAGCTGTTTTTT.

The chain recombines TRBV15 with TRBJ1-3, with D possibly being TRBD1 (6 bases). The CDR3 runs 16 residues. With 0 bases removed from V and 3 bases from J, the gap between germline ends came to 12 bases. The germline V gene encodes CDR1 LNHNV and CDR2 YYDKDF (reference sequence). In nucleotides, the CDR3 is TGTGCCACCAGCAGAGATCCCCCAGGGGTTGGAAACACCATATATTTT. Translated, it gives CATSRDPPGVGNTIYF. The whole variable domain, remainder taken from reference TRBV15 and TRBJ1-3, is DAMVIQNPRYQVTQFGKPVTLSCSQTLNHNVMYWYQQKSSQAPKLLFHYYDKDFNNEADTPDNFQSRRPNTSFCFLDIRSPGLGDTAMYLCATSRDPPGVGNTIYFGEGSWLTVV.

The table lists this clone with a count of one. V and J are TRBV5-8 and TRBJ1-1; D ambiguous. The germline V and J ends were trimmed by 2 bases and 6 bases, with 26 bases remaining between them. Germline V CDR1 and CDR2: SGHTS, YDEGEE. The CDR3 runs 18 residues. CDR3 loop: CASSFFNPVMRFVSEAFF. CDR3 in DNA: TGTGCCAGCAGCTTCTTTAACCCTGTTATGAGATTCGTTTCTGAAGCTTTCTTT.